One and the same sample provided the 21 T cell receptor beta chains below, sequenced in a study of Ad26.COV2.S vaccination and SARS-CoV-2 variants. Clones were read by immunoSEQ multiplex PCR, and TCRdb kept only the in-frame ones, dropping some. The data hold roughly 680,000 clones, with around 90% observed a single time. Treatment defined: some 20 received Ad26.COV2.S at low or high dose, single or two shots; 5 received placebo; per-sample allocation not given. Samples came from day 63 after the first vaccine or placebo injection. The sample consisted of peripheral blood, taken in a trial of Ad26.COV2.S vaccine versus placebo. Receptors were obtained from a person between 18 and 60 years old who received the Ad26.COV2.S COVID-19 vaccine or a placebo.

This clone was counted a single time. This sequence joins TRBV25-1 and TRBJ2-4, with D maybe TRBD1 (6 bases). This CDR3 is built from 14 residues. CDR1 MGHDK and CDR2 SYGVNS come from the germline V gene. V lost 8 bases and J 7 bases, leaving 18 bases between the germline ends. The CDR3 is CASGSTGTTNIQYF. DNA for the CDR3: TGTGCCAGCGGTTCAACCGGGACAACCAACATTCAGTACTTC.

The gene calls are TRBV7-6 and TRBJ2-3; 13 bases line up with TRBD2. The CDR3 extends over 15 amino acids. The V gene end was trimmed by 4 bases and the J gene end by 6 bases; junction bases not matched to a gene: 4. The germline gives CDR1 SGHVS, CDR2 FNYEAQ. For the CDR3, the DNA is TGTGCCAGCAGCTCTGGACTAGCGGGAGATGATACGCAGTATTTT. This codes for CASSSGLAGDDTQYF. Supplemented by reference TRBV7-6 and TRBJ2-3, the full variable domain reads GAGVSQSPRYKVTKRGQDVALRCDPISGHVSLYWYRQALGQGPEFLTYFNYEAQQDKSGLPNDRFSAERPEGSISTLTIQRTEQRDSAMYRCASSSGLAGDDTQYFGPGTRLTVL.

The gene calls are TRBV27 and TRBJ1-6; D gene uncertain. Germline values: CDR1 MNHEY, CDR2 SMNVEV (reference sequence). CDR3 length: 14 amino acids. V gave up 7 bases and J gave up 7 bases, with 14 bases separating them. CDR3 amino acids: CASMTERENSPLHF. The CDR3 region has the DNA TGTGCCAGCATGACTGAGAGGGAAAATTCACCCCTCCACTTT.

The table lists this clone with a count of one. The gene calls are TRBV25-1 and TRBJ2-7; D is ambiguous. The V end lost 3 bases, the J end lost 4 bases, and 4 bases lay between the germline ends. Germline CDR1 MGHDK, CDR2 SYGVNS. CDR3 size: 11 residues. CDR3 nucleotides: TGTGCCAGCAGTGAGGTGTACGAGCAGTACTTC. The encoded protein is CASSEVYEQYF.

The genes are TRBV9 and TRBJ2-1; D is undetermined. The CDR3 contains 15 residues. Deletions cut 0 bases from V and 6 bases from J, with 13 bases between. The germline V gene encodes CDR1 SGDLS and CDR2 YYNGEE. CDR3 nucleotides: TGTGCCAGCAGCGTAGAGGGCGGATTGACCAATGAGCAGTTCTTC. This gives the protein CASSVEGGLTNEQFF.

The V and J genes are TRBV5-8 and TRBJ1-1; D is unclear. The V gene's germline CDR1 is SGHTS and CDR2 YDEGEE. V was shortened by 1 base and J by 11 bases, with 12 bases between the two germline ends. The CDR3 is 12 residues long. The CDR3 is CASSLNAPMAFF. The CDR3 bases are TGTGCCAGCAGCTTGAACGCCCCGATGGCTTTCTTT.

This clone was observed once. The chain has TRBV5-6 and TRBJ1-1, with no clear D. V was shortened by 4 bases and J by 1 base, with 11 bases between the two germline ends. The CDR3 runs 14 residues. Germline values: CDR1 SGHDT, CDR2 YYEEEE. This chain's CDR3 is CASSPGYRNTEAFF. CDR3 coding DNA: TGTGCCAGCAGCCCGGGTTACAGGAACACTGAAGCTTTCTTT. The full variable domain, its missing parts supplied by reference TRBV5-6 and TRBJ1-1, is DAGVTQSPTHLIKTRGQQVTLRCSPKSGHDTVSWYQQALGQGPQFIFQYYEEEERQRGNFPDRFSGHQFPNYSSELNVNALLLGDSALYLCASSPGYRNTEAFFGQGTRLTVV.

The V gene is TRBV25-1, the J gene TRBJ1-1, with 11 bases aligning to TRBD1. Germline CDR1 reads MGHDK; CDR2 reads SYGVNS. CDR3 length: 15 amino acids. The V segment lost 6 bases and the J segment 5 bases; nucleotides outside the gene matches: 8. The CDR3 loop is CASRGDRGIWTEAFF. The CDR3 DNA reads TGTGCCAGCAGGGGGGACAGGGGGATTTGGACTGAAGCTTTCTTT.

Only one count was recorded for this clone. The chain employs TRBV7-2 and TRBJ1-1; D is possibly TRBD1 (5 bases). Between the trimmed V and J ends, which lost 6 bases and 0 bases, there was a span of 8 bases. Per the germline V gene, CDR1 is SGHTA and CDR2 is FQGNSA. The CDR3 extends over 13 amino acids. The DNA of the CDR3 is TGTGCCAGCAGTTTGACAGTGAACACTGAAGCTTTCTTT. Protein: CASSLTVNTEAFF.

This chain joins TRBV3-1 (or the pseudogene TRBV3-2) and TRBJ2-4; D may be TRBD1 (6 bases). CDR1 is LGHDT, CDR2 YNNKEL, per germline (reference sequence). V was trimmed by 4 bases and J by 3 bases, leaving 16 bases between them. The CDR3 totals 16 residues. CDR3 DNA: TGTGCCAGCAGCCTCAAGTTAACAGGGTTCAAAAACATTCAGTACTTC. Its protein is CASSLKLTGFKNIQYF.

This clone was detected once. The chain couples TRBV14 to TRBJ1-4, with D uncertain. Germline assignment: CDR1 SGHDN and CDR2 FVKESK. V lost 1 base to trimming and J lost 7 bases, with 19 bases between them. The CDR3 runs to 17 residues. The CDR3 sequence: CASSQAGGVGPGEKLFF. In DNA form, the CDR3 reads TGTGCCAGCAGCCAAGCGGGTGGTGTAGGGCCTGGTGAAAAACTGTTTTTT.

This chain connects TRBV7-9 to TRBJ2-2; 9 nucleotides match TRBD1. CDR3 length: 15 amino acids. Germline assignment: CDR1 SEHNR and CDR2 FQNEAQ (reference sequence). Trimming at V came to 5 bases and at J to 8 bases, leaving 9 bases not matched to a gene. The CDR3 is CASSTSPGQGGELFF. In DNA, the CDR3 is TGTGCCAGCAGCACTTCCCCGGGACAGGGTGGGGAGCTGTTTTTT.

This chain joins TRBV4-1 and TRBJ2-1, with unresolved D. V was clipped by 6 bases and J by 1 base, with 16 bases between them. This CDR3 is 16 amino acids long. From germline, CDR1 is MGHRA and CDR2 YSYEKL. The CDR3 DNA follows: TGCGCCAGCAGTCTTGGGTTGCGCGGATCCTACAATGAGCAGTTCTTC. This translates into CASSLGLRGSYNEQFF.

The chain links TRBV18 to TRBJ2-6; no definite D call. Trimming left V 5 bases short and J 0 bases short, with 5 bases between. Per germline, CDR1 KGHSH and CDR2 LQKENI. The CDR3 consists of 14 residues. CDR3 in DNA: TGTGCCAGCTCATCAAACTCTGGGGCCAACGTCCTGACTTTC. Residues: CASSSNSGANVLTF.

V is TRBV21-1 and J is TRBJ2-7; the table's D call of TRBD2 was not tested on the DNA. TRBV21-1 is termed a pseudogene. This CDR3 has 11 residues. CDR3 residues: CASSKRYEQYF. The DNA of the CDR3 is TGTGCCAGCAGCAAACGCTACGAGCAGTACTTC.

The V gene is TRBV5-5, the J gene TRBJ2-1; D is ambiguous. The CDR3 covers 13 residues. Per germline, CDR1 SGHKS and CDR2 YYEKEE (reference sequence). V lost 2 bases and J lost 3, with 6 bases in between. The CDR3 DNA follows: TGTGCCAGCAGCTTCCGAGACTACAATGAGCAGTTCTTC. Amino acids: CASSFRDYNEQFF.

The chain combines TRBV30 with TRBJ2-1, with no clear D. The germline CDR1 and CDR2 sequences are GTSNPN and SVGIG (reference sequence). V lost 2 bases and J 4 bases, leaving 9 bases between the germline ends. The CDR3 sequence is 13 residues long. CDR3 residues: CAWSPVQYNEQFF. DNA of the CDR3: TGTGCCTGGAGTCCGGTCCAGTACAATGAGCAGTTCTTC.

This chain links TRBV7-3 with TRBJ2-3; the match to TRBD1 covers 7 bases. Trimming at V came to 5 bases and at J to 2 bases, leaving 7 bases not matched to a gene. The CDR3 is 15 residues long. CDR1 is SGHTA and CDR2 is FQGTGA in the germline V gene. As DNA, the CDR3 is TGTGCCAGCAGCCCGCGACAGGGTCCCACAGATACGCAGTATTTT. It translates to CASSPRQGPTDTQYF.

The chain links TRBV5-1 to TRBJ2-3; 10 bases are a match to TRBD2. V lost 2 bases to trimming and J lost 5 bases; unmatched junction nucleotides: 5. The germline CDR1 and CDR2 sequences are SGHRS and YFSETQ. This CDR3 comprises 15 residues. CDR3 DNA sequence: TGCGCCAGCAGCTTTAGCGGGAGGAGGGGAGATACGCAGTATTTT. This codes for CASSFSGRRGDTQYF.

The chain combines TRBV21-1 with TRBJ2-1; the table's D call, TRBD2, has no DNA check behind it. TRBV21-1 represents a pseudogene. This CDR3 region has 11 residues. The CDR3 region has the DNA TGTGCCAGCCCCACCGGCAATGAGCAGTTCTTC. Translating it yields CASPTGNEQFF.

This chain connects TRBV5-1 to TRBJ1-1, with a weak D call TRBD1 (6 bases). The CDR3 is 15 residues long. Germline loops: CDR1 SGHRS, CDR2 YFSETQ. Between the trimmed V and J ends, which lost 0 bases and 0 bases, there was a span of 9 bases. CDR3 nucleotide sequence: TGCGCCAGCAGCTTGGACAGGGTCTTGAACACTGAAGCTTTCTTT. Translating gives CASSLDRVLNTEAFF. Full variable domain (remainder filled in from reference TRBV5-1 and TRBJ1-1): KAGVTQTPRYLIKTRGQQVTLSCSPISGHRSVSWYQQTPGQGLQFLFEYFSETQRNKGNFPGRFSGRQFSNSRSEMNVSTLELGDSALYLCASSLDRVLNTEAFFGQGTRLTVV.